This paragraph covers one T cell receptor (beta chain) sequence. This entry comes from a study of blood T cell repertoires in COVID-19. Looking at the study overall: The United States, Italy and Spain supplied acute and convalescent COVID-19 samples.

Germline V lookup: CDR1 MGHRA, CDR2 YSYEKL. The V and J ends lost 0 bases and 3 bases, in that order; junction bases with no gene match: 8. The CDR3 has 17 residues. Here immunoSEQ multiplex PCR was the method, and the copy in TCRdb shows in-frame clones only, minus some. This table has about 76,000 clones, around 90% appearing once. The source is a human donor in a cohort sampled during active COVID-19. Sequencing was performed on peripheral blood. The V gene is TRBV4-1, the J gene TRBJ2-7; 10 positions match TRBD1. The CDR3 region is CASSQEAPWTGGYEQYF. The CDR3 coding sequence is TGCGCCAGCAGCCAAGAAGCACCGTGGACAGGGGGCTACGAGCAGTACTTC.